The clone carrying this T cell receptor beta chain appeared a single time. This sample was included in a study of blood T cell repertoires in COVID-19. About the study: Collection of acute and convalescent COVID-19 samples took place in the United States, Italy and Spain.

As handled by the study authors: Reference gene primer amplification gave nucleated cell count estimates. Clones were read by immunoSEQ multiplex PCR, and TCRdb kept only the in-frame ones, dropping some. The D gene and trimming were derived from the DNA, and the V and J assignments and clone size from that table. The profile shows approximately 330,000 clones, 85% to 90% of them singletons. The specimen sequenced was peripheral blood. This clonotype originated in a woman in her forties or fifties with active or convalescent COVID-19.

CDR3 protein: CARNSSGVLKDTEAFF. CDR3 bases: TGCGCCAGGAACTCCTCAGGGGTACTAAAGGACACTGAAGCTTTCTTT. V usage is TRBV4-3 and J usage is TRBJ1-1, with TRBD1 as a possible D gene (6 bases). The CDR3 covers 16 residues. Germline values: CDR1 LGHNA, CDR2 YSLEER. Trimming pared 9 bases from V and 3 bases from J, leaving 23 bases between.